Given below is one T cell receptor beta chain in context. This sample was taken from a study of cytomegalovirus exposure and HLA in healthy donors. It was with 60 Vbeta and 13 Jbeta primers that the PCR ran. This table comes from immunoSEQ multiplex PCR, and its TCRdb copy is limited to in-frame clones, with some not included. The data show some 160,000 clones, 70% to 80% seen once. Germline loops: CDR1 MNHNS, CDR2 SASEGT. This CDR3 spans 13 amino acids. V shed 5 bases and J 3 bases; nucleotides not matched to a gene: 4. The chain carries TRBV6-1 and TRBJ2-7, with TRBD2 matching over 7 bases. The receptor was derived from a man aged 55 to 70 in good health and CMV-seronegative. The specimen sequenced was PBMCs. The CDR3 loop is CASSRLAVYEQYF. For the CDR3, the DNA is TGTGCCAGCAGTAGGCTAGCGGTCTACGAGCAGTACTTC.